Below are 18 T cell receptor beta chains sequenced from a single sample in a study of T cell changes during pregnancy in multiple sclerosis. The table came from immunoSEQ multiplex PCR; TCRdb's copy has only in-frame clones and leaves some out. The profile covers tens of thousands of clones, with roughly 93% appearing a single time and roughly 3.8% taken by the ten largest. The sample consisted of CD8+ T cells from peripheral blood mononuclear cells, taken after pregnancy. Source of these receptors: a female donor with multiple sclerosis, enrolled in a pregnancy study.

As for this clone: Other nucleotide sequences in the sample specify the same CDR3. V and J are TRBV27 and TRBJ1-5; D is possibly TRBD1 (6 bases). CDR1 is MNHEY and CDR2 is SMNVEV in the germline V gene (reference sequence). CDR3 length: 14 residues. V was clipped by 5 bases and J by 3 bases, with 11 bases between them. The CDR3 sequence: CASSLQGSNQPQHF. The CDR3 nucleotides are TGTGCCAGCAGTCTACAGGGTTCCAATCAGCCCCAGCATTTT.

J is TRBJ2-1 and V is TRBV15; 8 nucleotides line up with TRBD2. This CDR3 is built from 13 residues. Germline CDR1 LNHNV, CDR2 YYDKDF (reference sequence). V lost 5 bases and J lost 10; bases outside the gene matches: 7. As DNA, the CDR3 is TGTGCCACCAGCTACGGGACTAGGAGCGAGCAGTTCTTC. It encodes CATSYGTRSEQFF.

The rearrangement uses TRBV27 and TRBJ2-7; 9 bases are shared with TRBD1. CDR1 and CDR2 (germline): MNHEY, SMNVEV (reference sequence). The CDR3 sequence is 14 residues long. Trimming cost V 0 bases and J 5 bases; bases outside gene matches: 2. The CDR3 coding sequence is TGTGCCAGCAGTTTATCGGGGACAGGGAACGAGCAGTACTTC. Residues: CASSLSGTGNEQYF.

The gene calls are TRBV7-9 and TRBJ2-7, with 7 bases aligning to TRBD1. CDR3 length equals 14 residues. The germline CDR1 and CDR2 sequences are SEHNR and FQNEAQ (reference sequence). V was pared by 2 bases and J by 4 bases, with 5 bases of the junction left unmatched. DNA for the CDR3: TGTGCCAGCAGCTTAAGTAAGGGGGCTTACGAGCAGTACTTC. As protein: CASSLSKGAYEQYF. The variable domain in full, completed from reference TRBV7-9 and TRBJ2-7, reads DTGVSQNPRHKITKRGQNVTFRCDPISEHNRLYWYRQTLGQGPEFLTYFQNEAQLEKSRLLSDRFSAERPKGSFSTLEIQRTEQGDSAMYLCASSLSKGAYEQYFGPGTRLTVT.

Here the CDR3 DNA reads TGTGCCTGGAGTGTAGGGGTTCTGGGCAATCAGCCCCAGCATTTT. This encodes CAWSVGVLGNQPQHF. The chain is built from TRBV30 and TRBJ1-5; D perhaps matches TRBD1 (5 bases). Trimming stripped 0 bases from V and 2 bases from J, with 11 bases between. This CDR3 comprises 15 residues. The germline gives CDR1 GTSNPN, CDR2 SVGIG (reference sequence).

The chain uses TRBV27 and TRBJ2-7, with D perhaps TRBD1 (5 bases). V lost 2 bases and J lost 1, with 15 bases in between. From germline, CDR1 is MNHEY and CDR2 SMNVEV (reference sequence). This CDR3 is built from 16 residues. In DNA form, the CDR3 reads TGTGCCAGCAGTTTACGGCGGCAGGGCAGTTCCTACGAGCAGTACTTC. Protein sequence: CASSLRRQGSSYEQYF.

The CDR3 region is CASTQTGITNEQYF. The CDR3 DNA reads as TGCGCCAGCACTCAAACGGGGATCACCAACGAGCAGTACTTC. V gene TRBV5-1 combines with J gene TRBJ2-7; TRBD2 is a possible D gene (5 bases). V was trimmed by 6 bases and J by 5 bases, leaving 18 bases between them. This CDR3 is 14 amino acids long. Germline-derived CDR1 and CDR2 are SGHRS and YFSETQ.

The table lists this clone with a few counts. The genes are TRBV29-1 and TRBJ1-1; a weak D match, TRBD1 (5 bases). The germline V and J ends were trimmed by 3 bases and 4 bases, with 9 bases remaining between them. This CDR3 is built from 12 residues. Germline assignment: CDR1 SQVTM and CDR2 ANQGSEA. CDR3 in DNA: TGCAGCGTTGAGGAGGGACCCACTGAAGCTTTCTTT. Its translation: CSVEEGPTEAFF.

The V gene is TRBV7-2, the J gene TRBJ2-7; D remains ambiguous. CDR1 SGHTA and CDR2 FQGNSA come from the germline V gene. The CDR3 runs 13 residues. V dropped 2 bases and J dropped 3 bases, with 8 bases sitting between them. The CDR3 here is CASSLQQVYEQYF. CDR3 nucleotides: TGTGCCAGCAGCTTACAACAAGTCTACGAGCAGTACTTC. Based on the CDR3 plus reference TRBV7-2 and TRBJ2-7, the full variable domain is GAGVSQSPSNKVTEKGKDVELRCDPISGHTALYWYRQSLGQGLEFLIYFQGNSAPDKSGLPSDRFSAERTGGSVSTLTIQRTQQEDSAVYLCASSLQQVYEQYFGPGTRLTVT.

The rearrangement links TRBV29-1 to TRBJ2-7; 7 bases are shared with TRBD2. Germline values: CDR1 SQVTM, CDR2 ANQGSEA. The CDR3 spans 14 residues. The V and J ends lost 7 bases and 1 base, in that order; junction bases with no gene match: 10. For the CDR3, the DNA is TGCAGCGCCGCCCGGCTAGCGGAATCCTACGAGCAGTACTTC. Its translation is CSAARLAESYEQYF.

This chain joins TRBV7-8 and TRBJ2-1; no clear D gene. The CDR3 consists of 15 residues. Trimming cost V 5 bases and J 4 bases, with 15 bases left between them. Germline V CDR1 and CDR2: SGHVS, FQNEAQ. In DNA, the CDR3 is TGTGCCAGCAGCCTAGTAGATTCTAATTACAATGAGCAGTTCTTC. Translated: CASSLVDSNYNEQFF.

The rearrangement joins TRBV21-1 to TRBJ1-2. TRBV21-1 is a pseudogene segment. The CDR3 totals 16 residues. The CDR3, as DNA: TGTGCCAGCAGCAAAACGGGTACACCTACGACCTATGGCTACACCTTC. It encodes CASSKTGTPTTYGYTF.

The chain carries TRBV5-1 and TRBJ2-1, with 10 nucleotides matching TRBD2. CDR3 length equals 15 residues. Trimming took 5 bases from V and 3 from J; bases not matched to a gene: 5. Germline V gives CDR1 SGHRS, CDR2 YFSETQ. The CDR3 region is CASREGLAVYNEQFF. The CDR3 nucleotides read TGCGCCAGCAGGGAAGGACTAGCGGTCTACAATGAGCAGTTCTTC.

The rearrangement links TRBV27 to TRBJ2-3; D might be TRBD2 (6 bases). V gave up 6 bases and J gave up 2 bases, with 15 bases separating them. The CDR3 consists of 15 residues. CDR1 and CDR2 (germline): MNHEY, SMNVEV (reference sequence). CDR3 sequence reads: CASSWEAGHTDTQYF. The CDR3, as DNA: TGTGCCAGCAGCTGGGAAGCGGGCCACACAGATACGCAGTATTTT.

The chain recombines TRBV6-6 with TRBJ1-1; D is perhaps TRBD1 (5 bases). V gave up 1 base and J gave up 7 bases, with 10 bases separating them. In germline, CDR1 is MNHNY, CDR2 SVGAGI (reference sequence). The CDR3 consists of 13 residues. CDR3 sequence: CASSYFRDYEAFF. CDR3 bases: TGTGCCAGCAGTTACTTCCGGGACTATGAAGCTTTCTTT.

V is TRBV4-1 and J is TRBJ2-1; TRBD2 agrees at 7 bases. V dropped 0 bases and J dropped 2; count of bases not matched to a gene: 10. Germline CDR1 MGHRA, CDR2 YSYEKL. This CDR3 comprises 18 residues. The CDR3 DNA follows: TGCGCCAGCAGCCAAGACGGGGGGACGGCCATGGCCTACAATGAGCAGTTCTTC. Translation: CASSQDGGTAMAYNEQFF.

The V call is TRBV6-4, the J call TRBJ2-6; D is perhaps TRBD1 (5 bases). Trimming shortened V by 0 bases and J by 4 bases, and 13 bases separated the two germline ends. Germline-derived CDR1 and CDR2 are MRHNA and SNTAGT. The CDR3 has 17 residues. Here the CDR3 reads CASSDSTWGSGANVLTF. DNA of the CDR3: TGTGCCAGCAGTGACTCGACTTGGGGCTCCGGGGCCAACGTCCTGACTTTC.

The chain links TRBV6-5 to TRBJ2-7; 9 positions agree with TRBD2. Per the germline V gene, CDR1 is MNHEY and CDR2 is SVGAGI. There are 14 residues in the CDR3. The V segment lost 6 bases and the J segment 3 bases; nucleotides outside the gene matches: 6. CDR3 sequence reads: CASRPSTSGYEQYF. CDR3 nucleotides: TGTGCCAGCAGACCTTCGACTAGCGGCTACGAGCAGTACTTC.